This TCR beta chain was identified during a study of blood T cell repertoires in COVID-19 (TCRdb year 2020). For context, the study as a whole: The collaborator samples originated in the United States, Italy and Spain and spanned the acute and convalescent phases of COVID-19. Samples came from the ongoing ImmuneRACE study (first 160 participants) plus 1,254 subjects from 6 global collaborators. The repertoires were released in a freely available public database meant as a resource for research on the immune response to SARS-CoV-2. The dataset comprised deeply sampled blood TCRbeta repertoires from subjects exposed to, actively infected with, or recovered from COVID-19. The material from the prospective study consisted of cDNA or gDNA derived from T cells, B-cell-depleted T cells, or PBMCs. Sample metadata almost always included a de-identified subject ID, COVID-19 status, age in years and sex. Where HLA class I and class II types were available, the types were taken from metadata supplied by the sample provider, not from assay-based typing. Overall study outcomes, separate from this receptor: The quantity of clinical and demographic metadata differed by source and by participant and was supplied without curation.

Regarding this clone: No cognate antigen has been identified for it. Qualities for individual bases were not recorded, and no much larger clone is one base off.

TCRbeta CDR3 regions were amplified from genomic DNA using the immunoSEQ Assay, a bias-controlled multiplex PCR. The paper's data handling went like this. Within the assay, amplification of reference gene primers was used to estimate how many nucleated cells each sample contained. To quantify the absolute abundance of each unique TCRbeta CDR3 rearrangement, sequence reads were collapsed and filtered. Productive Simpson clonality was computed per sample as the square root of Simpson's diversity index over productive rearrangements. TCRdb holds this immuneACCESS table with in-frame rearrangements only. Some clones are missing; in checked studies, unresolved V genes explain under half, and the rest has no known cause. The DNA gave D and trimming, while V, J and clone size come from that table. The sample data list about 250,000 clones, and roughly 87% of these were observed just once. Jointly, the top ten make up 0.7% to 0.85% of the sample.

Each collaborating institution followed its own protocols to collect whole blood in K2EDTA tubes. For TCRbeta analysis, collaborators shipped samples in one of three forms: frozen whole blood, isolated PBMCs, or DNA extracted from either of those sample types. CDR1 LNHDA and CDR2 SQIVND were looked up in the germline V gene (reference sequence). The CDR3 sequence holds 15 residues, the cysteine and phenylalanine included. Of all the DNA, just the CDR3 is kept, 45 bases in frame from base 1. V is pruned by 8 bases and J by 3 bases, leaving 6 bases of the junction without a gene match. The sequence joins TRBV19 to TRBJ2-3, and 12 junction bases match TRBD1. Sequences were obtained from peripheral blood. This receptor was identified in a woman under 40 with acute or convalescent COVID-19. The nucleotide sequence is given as TGTGCCAGTGGGGACAGGGGGCTTTGGACAGATACGCAGTATTTT. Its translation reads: CASGDRGLWTDTQYF.